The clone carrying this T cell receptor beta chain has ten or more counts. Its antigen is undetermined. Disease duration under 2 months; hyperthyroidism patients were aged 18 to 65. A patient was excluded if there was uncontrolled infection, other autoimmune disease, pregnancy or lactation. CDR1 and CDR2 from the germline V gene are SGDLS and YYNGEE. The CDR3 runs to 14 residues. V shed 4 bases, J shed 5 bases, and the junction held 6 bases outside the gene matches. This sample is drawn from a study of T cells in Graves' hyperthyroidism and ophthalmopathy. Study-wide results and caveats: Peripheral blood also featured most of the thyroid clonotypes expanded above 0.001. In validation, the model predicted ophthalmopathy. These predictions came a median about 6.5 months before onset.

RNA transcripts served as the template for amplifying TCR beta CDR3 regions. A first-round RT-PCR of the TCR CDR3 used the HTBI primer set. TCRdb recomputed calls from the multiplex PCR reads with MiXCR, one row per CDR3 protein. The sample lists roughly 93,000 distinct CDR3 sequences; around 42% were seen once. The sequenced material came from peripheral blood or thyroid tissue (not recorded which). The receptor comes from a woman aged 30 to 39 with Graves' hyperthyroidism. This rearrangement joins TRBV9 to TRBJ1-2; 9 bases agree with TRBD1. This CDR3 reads CASSPQTGGYGYTF. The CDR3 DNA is TGTGCCAGCAGCCCTCAGACAGGGGGATATGGCTACACCTTC.